A selection of T cell receptor beta chains follows, all from one sample in a study of human T cells and chemical hapten exposure. TCRdb processed the RACE reads anew with MiXCR; each CDR3 protein has one entry. The table includes roughly 120,000 distinct CDR3 sequences, roughly 9.5% detected once. The sample was whole blood. These receptors originate from a male donor in good health. Some clones in this sample may be carry-over from other donors' samples. Both conserved end residues are part of each CDR3. The order of the fields is clone size, D gene, V gene, J gene, CDR3 DNA, CDR3 protein. A D gene is named only where the DNA matches it firmly. Rows give clone size only sometimes, using once, few, many, or a class for an expanded clone.

many,-,TRBV9,TRBJ1-2,TGTGCCAGCAGCGCAAATAACTATGGCTACACCTTC,CASSANNYGYTF
-,-,TRBV21-1,TRBJ2-1,TGTGCCAGCAGCCGGGACACAAGCTCCTACAATGAGCAGTTCTTC,CASSRDTSSYNEQFF
few,TRBD1,TRBV5-5,TRBJ2-7,TGTGCCAGCAGCTTGATTGGACAGGGGGCCGATGGGGAGCAGTACTTC,CASSLIGQGADGEQYF
few,-,TRBV7-3,TRBJ2-3,TGTGCCAGCAGCGTCCGGGACACCAGCACAGATACGCAGTATTTT,CASSVRDTSTDTQYF
-,-,TRBV4-3,TRBJ1-2,TGCGCCAGCAGCCAAGACAGACAGGAGAGGATCTATGGCTACACCTTC,CASSQDRQERIYGYTF
few,-,TRBV7-3,TRBJ1-1,TGTGCCAGCAGGAGCCACATGAACACTGAAGCTTTCTTT,CASRSHMNTEAFF
-,-,TRBV28,TRBJ2-1,TGTGCCAGCAGTTATCAACATGAGCAGTTCTTC,CASSYQHEQFF
many,-,TRBV29-1,TRBJ1-5,TGCAGCGTTGAAAAGGGAAATCAGCCCCAGCATTTT,CSVEKGNQPQHF
many,-,TRBV29-1,TRBJ2-1,TGCAGCGTTGAAGGATCTCCCGGAGGAATCAATGAGCAGTTCTTC,CSVEGSPGGINEQFF
many,-,TRBV29-1,TRBJ2-1,TGCAGCGTTTACAGCAATGAGCAGTTCTTC,CSVYSNEQFF
-,-,TRBV27,TRBJ1-1,TGTGCCAGCAGTTTATCCGGGACACTGAACACTGAAGCTTTCTTT,CASSLSGTLNTEAFF
-,TRBD1,TRBV12-3/TRBV12-4,TRBJ2-2,TGTGCCAGCAGTTTCGACCCCCCGGGACAGATCACCGGGGAGCTGTTTTTT,CASSFDPPGQITGELFF
-,-,TRBV6-2/TRBV6-3,TRBJ2-6,TGTGCCAGCAGTTGGCGTTCTGGGGCCAACGTCCTGACTTTC,CASSWRSGANVLTF
-,-,TRBV27,TRBJ1-2,TGTGCCAGCAGTTTAAGCGGGACACAAGACTATGGCTACACCTTC,CASSLSGTQDYGYTF
-,-,TRBV4-3,TRBJ2-5,TGCGCCAGCAGCCAAGGATTCGGGGCGATAACAGGGCGTGTTGGAGAGACCCAGTACTTC,CASSQGFGAITGRVGETQYF
few,-,TRBV2,TRBJ2-1,TGTGCCAGCAGCGGGGCCGGACCCTACAATGAGCAGTTCTTC,CASSGAGPYNEQFF
-,-,TRBV9,TRBJ2-2,TGTGCCAGCAGCGTAGTGGACACCGGGGAGCTGCTTTTT,CASSVVDTGELLF
-,TRBD1,TRBV10-3,TRBJ2-3,TGTGCCATCAGTGGACAGGGGAATGCAGATACGCAGTATTTT,CAISGQGNADTQYF
few,TRBD1,TRBV4-2,TRBJ2-1,TGTGCCAGCAGCTCCGGACAGGGGGGCAGTGAGCAGTTCTTC,CASSSGQGGSEQFF
few,-,TRBV6-1,TRBJ1-5,TGTGCCAGCAGTGTTTTTGGTAGCAATCAGCCCCAGCATTTT,CASSVFGSNQPQHF
many,TRBD1,TRBV2,TRBJ1-1,TGTGCCAGCAGTGAAGTGAGGGGTGACAGGGACACTGAAGCTTTCTTT,CASSEVRGDRDTEAFF
few,TRBD2,TRBV12-3/TRBV12-4,TRBJ2-3,TGTGCCAGCAGTCCTCTAGCGGGAGGGCGAGATACGCAGTATTTT,CASSPLAGGRDTQYF
many,TRBD1,TRBV20-1,TRBJ2-4,TGCAGTGCTAGAAGGGCCAGGGGGATAGAAAACATTCAGTACTTC,CSARRARGIENIQYF
-,-,TRBV7-8,TRBJ2-3,TGTGCCAGCACCCTACAGGGTTTCACAGATACGCAGTATTTT,CASTLQGFTDTQYF
many,-,TRBV20-1,TRBJ2-3,TGCAGTGCTAGAGATGACGTGGCGGGTCTACCCTTGGATACGCAGTATTTT,CSARDDVAGLPLDTQYF
-,-,TRBV7-2,TRBJ1-6,TGTGCCAGCGGCCGACCGAACAATTCACCCCTCCACTTT,CASGRPNNSPLHF
many,-,TRBV6-6,TRBJ2-3,TGTGCCAGCAGTCACCCGACCCGCTGGAAAGATACGCAGTATTTT,CASSHPTRWKDTQYF
few,-,TRBV30,TRBJ1-2,TGTGCCTGGGAGCGACGGGCAGGGGTAACCTATGGCTACACCTTC,CAWERRAGVTYGYTF
-,TRBD1,TRBV18,TRBJ2-3,TGTGCCAGCTACCGGGACAGGGACCTTCAGCAGTATTTT,CASYRDRDLQQYF
few,TRBD2,TRBV7-3,TRBJ2-1,TGTGCCAGCAGCTTAGGAGCGGGGGTCTACAATGAGCAGTTCTTC,CASSLGAGVYNEQFF
-,TRBD1,TRBV6-5,TRBJ1-5,TGTGCCAGCAGTTCAGGGGGCGCTCCCTCCGGGCCCCAGCATTTT,CASSSGGAPSGPQHF